Each of the 17 T cell receptor beta chains below was sequenced from the same sample in a study of CD8 T cells in Susac syndrome. Random hexamers were used to reverse transcribe an amount of about 0.45 to 1 ug RNA. One entry per CDR3 protein results from TCRdb running MiXCR on the immunoSEQ multiplex PCR reads. The sample lists about 110,000 distinct CDR3 sequences; roughly 95% were seen once. What was sequenced was CD4+ T cells from PBMCs. The receptor source for this set is a human donor in good health.

This clonotype turned up a few times. CDR3 sequence reads: CASSLGGANTEAFF. The CDR3, as DNA: TGTGCCAGCAGCTTAGGGGGGGCGAACACTGAAGCTTTCTTT. The chain has TRBV11-2 and TRBJ1-1; the D gene is possibly TRBD1 (6 bases). The germline V gene has CDR1 SGHAT and CDR2 FQNNGV. This CDR3 has 14 residues. The germline V and J ends were trimmed by 1 base and 1 base, with 7 bases remaining between them.

V usage is TRBV3-1 and J usage is TRBJ2-7, with a possible D match to TRBD1 (6 bases). The CDR3 length is 13 residues. The germline V gene has CDR1 LGHDT and CDR2 YNNKEL (reference sequence). V gave up 7 bases and J gave up 1 base, with 11 bases separating them. In DNA form, the CDR3 reads TGTGCCAGCAACGGGCAGGGGTCCTACGAGCAGTACTTC. It encodes CASNGQGSYEQYF.

V is TRBV29-1 and J is TRBJ2-1, with 8 positions matching TRBD1. From germline, CDR1 is SQVTM and CDR2 ANQGSEA. V shed 7 bases, J shed 5 bases, and the junction held 10 bases outside the gene matches. The CDR3 consists of 14 residues. The CDR3 DNA follows: TGCAGCGGGGTTGGACAGGGAAGGGACAATGAGCAGTTCTTC. It yields the protein CSGVGQGRDNEQFF.

This chain connects TRBV4-2 to TRBJ1-1, with D possibly TRBD1 on 5 matching bases. V shed 3 bases and J shed 0 bases, with 14 bases lying between them. Germline-derived CDR1 and CDR2 are LGHNA and YNFKEQ. This CDR3 has 16 residues. CDR3 residues: CASSHRTKGMNTEAFF. CDR3 nucleotide sequence: TGTGCCAGCAGCCACAGGACAAAGGGGATGAACACTGAAGCTTTCTTT.

As DNA, the CDR3 is TGTGCCAGCAGTTTCGGGGGGACAGATCACTACGAGCAGTACTTC. It encodes CASSFGGTDHYEQYF. The chain employs TRBV27 and TRBJ2-7; D may be TRBD1 or TRBD2 (7 bases each). The germline V gene encodes CDR1 MNHEY and CDR2 SMNVEV (reference sequence). This CDR3 comprises 15 residues. V dropped 3 bases and J dropped 3 bases, with 15 bases sitting between them.

V gene TRBV10-3 combines with J gene TRBJ2-7; the match to TRBD2 covers 10 bases. V lost 0 bases to trimming and J lost 5 bases; unmatched junction nucleotides: 7. Germline V gene lookup returns CDR1 ENHRY and CDR2 SYGVKD. The CDR3 contains 16 residues. CDR3 coding DNA: TGTGCCATCAGTGAGTCACGCCCTAGCGGGAGCAACGAGCAGTACTTC. Protein sequence: CAISESRPSGSNEQYF.

The chain is built from TRBV7-2 and TRBJ2-7; weak D call: TRBD1 (5 bases). V lost 5 bases and J 2 bases, leaving 10 bases between the germline ends. The CDR3 extends over 13 amino acids. Germline V gene sequence: CDR1 SGHTA, CDR2 FQGNSA. The CDR3 bases are TGTGCCAGCAGCCCACCAGGGCCCTACGAGCAGTACTTC. This sequence encodes CASSPPGPYEQYF.

This clonotype was observed a single time. V and J are TRBV9 and TRBJ2-2, with TRBD1 matching 7 bases. The ends lost 2 bases at V and 5 bases at J; junction bases unmatched: 6. CDR3 size: 15 residues. Germline CDR1 is SGDLS and CDR2 is YYNGEE. The CDR3 reads CASSVRGHDTGELFF. In DNA, the CDR3 is TGTGCCAGCAGCGTGAGGGGGCATGATACCGGGGAGCTGTTTTTT.

The V and J genes are TRBV20-1 and TRBJ2-4, with D perhaps matching TRBD1 (6 bases). Deletions cut 0 bases from V and 7 bases from J, with 16 bases between. The germline CDR1 and CDR2 sequences are DFQATT and SNEGSKA (reference sequence). This CDR3 contains 15 residues. The CDR3 sequence is CSARDNTGTGNIQYF. The CDR3 nucleotides read TGCAGTGCTAGAGATAACACAGGGACCGGGAACATTCAGTACTTC.

The J gene is TRBJ1-2, the V gene TRBV5-4, with 9 bases aligning to TRBD1. J gave up 1 base and V 1 base, and 8 bases lay outside the gene matches. The CDR3 totals 17 residues. The germline CDR1 and CDR2 sequences are SGHNT and YYREEE (reference sequence). CDR3 amino acids: CASSLTGGAGYNYGYTF. CDR3 DNA sequence: TGTGCCAGCAGCTTGACAGGGGGCGCGGGGTATAACTATGGCTACACCTTC.

This rearrangement joins TRBV7-3 to TRBJ1-1; possibly TRBD1 for D (5 bases). Germline CDR1 reads SGHTA; CDR2 reads FQGTGA. V lost 2 bases, J lost 5 bases, and 9 bases lay in between. This CDR3 region has 13 residues. CDR3 sequence: CASSLLGGTEAFF. Written as DNA, the CDR3 is TGTGCCAGCAGCTTATTGGGGGGAACTGAAGCTTTCTTT.

This clonotype was observed once. This chain joins TRBV20-1 and TRBJ2-1; the D gene is possibly TRBD1 (5 bases). The V end was cut by 6 bases, the J end by 3 bases, with 15 bases between. This CDR3 is 14 amino acids long. Germline V gene data show CDR1 as DFQATT and CDR2 as SNEGSKA (reference sequence). CDR3 sequence: CSAKTASHYNEQFF. The CDR3 coding sequence is TGCAGTGCGAAGACAGCATCACACTACAATGAGCAGTTCTTC.

The V and J genes are TRBV27 and TRBJ2-7, with D unresolved. The V end lost 5 bases, the J end lost 2 bases, and 19 bases lay between the germline ends. The length of the CDR3 is 16 residues. CDR1 is MNHEY, CDR2 SMNVEV, per germline (reference sequence). The CDR3 spells CASSAPRINAAYEQYF. CDR3 nucleotides: TGTGCCAGCAGTGCCCCCCGGATAAATGCGGCCTACGAGCAGTACTTC.

The chain employs TRBV20-1 and TRBJ2-6; D remains ambiguous. The germline V and J ends were trimmed by 5 bases and 0 bases, with 8 bases remaining between them. Germline V gene lookup returns CDR1 DFQATT and CDR2 SNEGSKA (reference sequence). The CDR3 consists of 14 residues. CDR3 loop: CSAPPNSGANVLTF. In nucleotides, the CDR3 is TGCAGTGCTCCCCCGAACTCTGGGGCCAACGTCCTGACTTTC.

The chain carries TRBV29-1 and TRBJ2-3; no clear D. The CDR3 has 11 amino acids. Trimming took 3 bases from V and 4 from J, leaving 5 bases between them. Germline V gene lookup returns CDR1 SQVTM and CDR2 ANQGSEA. The CDR3, as DNA: TGCAGCGTTGAGCAAGCAGATACGCAGTATTTT. Its translation: CSVEQADTQYF.

V is TRBV27 and J is TRBJ2-3; possibly TRBD2 for D (6 bases). This CDR3 comprises 15 residues. V gave up 5 bases and J gave up 0 bases, with 12 bases separating them. The germline V gene encodes CDR1 MNHEY and CDR2 SMNVEV (reference sequence). CDR3 residues: CASSVTGTSTDTQYF. CDR3 DNA: TGTGCCAGCAGTGTAACCGGGACTAGCACAGATACGCAGTATTTT.

CDR3 sequence reads: CASSFGTVDNEQFF. CDR3 coding DNA: TGTGCCAGCAGCTTTGGGACAGTTGACAATGAGCAGTTCTTC. V is TRBV7-2 and J is TRBJ2-1, with 7 bases lining up with TRBD1. V dropped 3 bases and J dropped 5; count of bases not matched to a gene: 4. Germline V gives CDR1 SGHTA, CDR2 FQGNSA. There are 14 residues in the CDR3.